The clone carrying this T cell receptor beta chain has only one observation. V lost 6 bases, J lost 2 bases, and 11 bases stayed unmatched. Germline V gene sequence: CDR1 LNHDA, CDR2 SQIVND (reference sequence). There are 16 residues in the CDR3. Under the authors' procedure: Quantification of nucleated cells was approximated via reference gene primer amplification. Some clones are missing from TCRdb's copy, which holds only in-frame ones; the method was immunoSEQ multiplex PCR. Clone size and the V and J calls come from that table; the DNA yielded D and trimming. The sample contains around 47,000 clones, around nine tenths of which appear only once. Seattle patient enrollment occurred during active infection, with longitudinal follow-up thereafter. The sample comes from a study of blood T cell repertoires in COVID-19.

The clonotype was recovered from a middle-aged man with COVID-19, enrolled during active disease. Sequenced sample: peripheral blood. The chain uses TRBV19 and TRBJ2-7; 9 positions match TRBD2. This chain's CDR3 is CASSHVGSGGPYEQYF. CDR3 sequence (DNA): TGTGCCAGTAGCCACGTGGGTAGCGGGGGCCCCTACGAGCAGTACTTC.